The sequence of this TCR beta chain was determined in a study of CXCR3-negative and CXCR3-positive naive CD8 T cells. With UMI labels, 5' RACE was used to prepare the TRB cDNA libraries. From the 5' RACE reads, TCRdb lists one entry per CDR3 protein and no DNA. The sample table sets out about 40,000 distinct CDR3 sequences. Concerning this clonotype: Its antigen is still unknown.

Sorting yielded triplicates of 300,000 to 350,000 cells for each CD8+ T cell subset. Study-level findings and limits: TCR interaction strength was inferred from TRB CDR3 physicochemistry, as CD5 matched across naive subsets. Whereas memory cells differed, naive CXCR3-negative and CXCR3-positive cells shared similar TRBV-TRBJ usage.

The TCR originated in a human donor in good health. Some clones in this sample may be carry-over from other donors' samples. Sequencing was done on a sample of memory CD8+ T cells from blood.

This CDR3 is CSASDANYGYTF. The genes are TRBV20-1 and TRBJ1-2. The CDR3 is 12 residues long. Germline V gene data show CDR1 as DFQATT and CDR2 as SNEGSKA (reference sequence).